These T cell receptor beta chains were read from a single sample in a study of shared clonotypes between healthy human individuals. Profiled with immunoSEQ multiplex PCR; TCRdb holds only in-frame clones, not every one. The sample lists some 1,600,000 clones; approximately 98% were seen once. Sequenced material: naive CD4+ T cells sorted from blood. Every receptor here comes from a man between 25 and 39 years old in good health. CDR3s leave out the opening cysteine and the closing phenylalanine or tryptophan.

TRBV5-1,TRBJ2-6,ASSVPRSSGANVLT
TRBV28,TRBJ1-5,ASSFKLSNQPQH
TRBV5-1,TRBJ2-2,ASNPRTNTGELF
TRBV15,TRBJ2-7,ATSRDPVRMSGTNTYEQY
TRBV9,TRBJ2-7,ASSYSGTATYEQY
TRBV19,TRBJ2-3,ASSMGDLSTDTQY
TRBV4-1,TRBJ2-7,ASSQEDQPNEQY
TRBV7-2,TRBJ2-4,ASSLERRIAKNIQY
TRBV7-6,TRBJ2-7,ASSGRDRPYEQY
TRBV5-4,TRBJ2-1,ASSRDRRQGMNEQF
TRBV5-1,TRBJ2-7,ASSLGSGGPYEQY
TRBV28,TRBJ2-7,ASRPGQSYEQY
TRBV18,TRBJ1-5,ASSPVRGYSNQPQH
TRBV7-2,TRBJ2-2,ASSPESSGLGGGELF
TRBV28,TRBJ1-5,ASSFTGGTSQH
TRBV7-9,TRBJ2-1,ASRSSNRGSYNEQF
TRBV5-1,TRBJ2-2,ASSLLGTGELF
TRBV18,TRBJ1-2,ASSPPSRSYYGYT
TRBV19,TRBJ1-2,ASSNFGQTYGYT
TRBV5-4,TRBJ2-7,ASSWGGGVYEQY
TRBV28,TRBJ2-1,ASSGDRRSSYNEQF
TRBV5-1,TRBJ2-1,ASSAGLAGVKTNEQF
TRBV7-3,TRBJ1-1,ASRTSRKMNTEAF
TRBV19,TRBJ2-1,ASSILGYNEQF
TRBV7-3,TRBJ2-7,ASSLTASSYEQY
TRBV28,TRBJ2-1,ASSRAGGFGYNEQF
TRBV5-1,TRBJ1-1,ASSLARGVAANTEAF
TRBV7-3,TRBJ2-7,ASSRGAGIYEQY
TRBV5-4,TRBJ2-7,ASSGGTSGSYEQY
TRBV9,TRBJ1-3,ASSVDVQTKDTIY
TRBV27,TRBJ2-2,ASSFRGGELF
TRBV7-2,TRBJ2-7,ASRGGWAYEQY
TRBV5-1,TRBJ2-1,ASSYSSGGSSYNEQF